This section outlines one T cell receptor beta chain sequence together with its context. The record originates from a study of control samples from healthy donors and cancer patients. Some clones are missing from TCRdb's copy, which holds only in-frame ones; the method was immunoSEQ multiplex PCR. The repertoire has about 120,000 clones, more than 75% of them found once; the top ten carry roughly 1.9%. The CDR3 covers 14 residues. Germline V lookup: CDR1 GTSNPN, CDR2 SVGIG (reference sequence). Trimming took off 0 bases at V and 1 base at J, with 9 bases between the two ends. The receptor's source is a young man in good health. The V and J genes are TRBV30 and TRBJ1-1, with D maybe TRBD1 (5 bases). Sequencing was performed on blood. The CDR3 is CAWSVLRGNTEAFF. In DNA, the CDR3 is TGTGCCTGGAGTGTTCTAAGGGGGAACACTGAAGCTTTCTTT.